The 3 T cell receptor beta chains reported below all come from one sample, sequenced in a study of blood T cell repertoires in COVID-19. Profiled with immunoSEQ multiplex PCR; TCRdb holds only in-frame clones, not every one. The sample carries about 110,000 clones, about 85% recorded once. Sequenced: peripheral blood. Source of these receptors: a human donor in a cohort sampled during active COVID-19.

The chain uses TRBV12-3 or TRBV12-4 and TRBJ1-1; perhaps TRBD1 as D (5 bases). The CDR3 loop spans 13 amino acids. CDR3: CATTVRGNTEAFF. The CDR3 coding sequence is TGTGCGACCACCGTTAGGGGGAACACTGAAGCTTTCTTT.

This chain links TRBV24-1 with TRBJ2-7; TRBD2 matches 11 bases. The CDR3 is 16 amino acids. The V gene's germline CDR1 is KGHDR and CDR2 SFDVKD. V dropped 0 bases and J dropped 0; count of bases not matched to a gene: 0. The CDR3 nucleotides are TGTGCCACCAGTGATTTGGGGACTAGCGGCTCCTACGAGCAGTACTTC. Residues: CATSDLGTSGSYEQYF.

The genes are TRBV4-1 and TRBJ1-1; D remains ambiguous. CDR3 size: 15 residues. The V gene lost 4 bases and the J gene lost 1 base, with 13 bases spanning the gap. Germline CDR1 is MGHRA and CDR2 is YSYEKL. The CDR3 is CASSRRWGGNTEAFF. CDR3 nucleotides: TGCGCCAGCAGCCGTCGTTGGGGAGGGAACACTGAAGCTTTCTTT.